These 25 T cell receptor beta chains were sequenced from one sample in a study of T cell responses to AZD1222 COVID-19 vaccine. Measured with immunoSEQ multiplex PCR; TCRdb has only the in-frame clones, and not every one. The sample consists of 110,000 to 150,000 clones, roughly 91% of them appearing once. The sample here was peripheral blood, taken 28 days after the second AZD1222 dose. The receptors were gathered from an adult who received the AZD1222 COVID-19 vaccine.

This clone was seen only once. The chain employs TRBV19 and TRBJ2-1; D gene uncertain. This CDR3 comprises 13 residues. Germline V CDR1 and CDR2: LNHDA, SQIVND (reference sequence). V was cut by 8 bases and J by 8 bases, with 16 bases left in between. CDR3 amino acids: CASDREGSYEQFF. The CDR3 bases are TGTGCCAGTGATAGGGAAGGGTCCTATGAGCAGTTCTTC.

V gene TRBV5-4 combines with J gene TRBJ2-7, with D uncertain. Germline V gene lookup returns CDR1 SGHNT and CDR2 YYREEE (reference sequence). CDR3 length: 14 residues. Trimming removed 0 bases at V and 3 bases at J, with 10 bases between. The CDR3 reads CASSLDAAYYEQYF. CDR3 nucleotides: TGTGCCAGCAGCTTGGATGCAGCTTACTACGAGCAGTACTTC.

The V and J genes are TRBV27 and TRBJ2-1; perhaps TRBD1 as D (6 bases). Germline values: CDR1 MNHEY, CDR2 SMNVEV (reference sequence). This CDR3 spans 16 amino acids. V lost 10 bases and J lost 1, with 20 bases in between. CDR3: CATSWGMGASYNEQFF. The CDR3 nucleotides read TGTGCCACTAGTTGGGGCATGGGGGCTTCCTACAATGAGCAGTTCTTC.

This chain uses TRBV7-2 with TRBJ2-7, with D perhaps TRBD1 (6 bases). The V gene lost 5 bases and the J gene lost 1 base, with 18 bases spanning the gap. CDR3 length: 16 residues. CDR1 is SGHTA and CDR2 is FQGNSA in the germline V gene. The CDR3 DNA sequence: TGTGCCAGCAGCCAACAGGGTCCCCTCTTATCCTACGAGCAGTACTTC. This sequence encodes CASSQQGPLLSYEQYF.

Only a few counts were recorded for this clone. The rearrangement joins TRBV7-3 to TRBJ2-1; 11 bases match TRBD2. The CDR3 is made up of 17 amino acids. Per germline, CDR1 SGHTA and CDR2 FQGTGA. Trimming removed 5 bases from V and 7 bases from J; junction bases left unmatched: 13. In nucleotides, the CDR3 is TGTGCCAGCAGCCTCACCCCTACTAGCGGGAGTTTAAATGAGCAGTTCTTC. This encodes CASSLTPTSGSLNEQFF.

This chain uses TRBV4-1 with TRBJ2-7; TRBD1 aligns across 9 bases. The V and J ends lost 1 base and 5 bases, in that order; junction bases with no gene match: 15. CDR3 length: 18 residues. Germline V gives CDR1 MGHRA, CDR2 YSYEKL. CDR3 in amino acids: CASSQAGTGNYIMDEQYF. The DNA of the CDR3 is TGCGCCAGCAGCCAAGCGGGGACAGGGAATTATATCATGGACGAGCAGTACTTC.

The chain couples TRBV4-2 to TRBJ1-2, with a possible D match to TRBD1 (5 bases). Germline-derived CDR1 and CDR2 are LGHNA and YNFKEQ. Trimming stripped 1 base from V and 2 bases from J, with 8 bases between. The length of the CDR3 is 14 residues. As DNA, the CDR3 is TGTGCCAGCAGCCAAGGGGGCAGCAACTATGGCTACACCTTC. This codes for CASSQGGSNYGYTF.

The rearrangement links TRBV6-5 to TRBJ1-1; 12 bases are shared with TRBD1. V shed 5 bases and J 4 bases; nucleotides not matched to a gene: 5. The germline gives CDR1 MNHEY, CDR2 SVGAGI. This CDR3 has 15 amino acids. CDR3 in amino acids: CASSPLGQGATEAFF. DNA of the CDR3: TGTGCCAGCAGTCCCCTGGGACAGGGGGCCACTGAAGCTTTCTTT.

The chain is built from TRBV11-2 and TRBJ2-3; D might be TRBD2 (6 bases). CDR3 length: 17 residues. Looked up from germline, CDR1 is SGHAT and CDR2 is FQNNGV. Trimming shortened V by 3 bases and J by 4 bases, and 20 bases separated the two germline ends. The CDR3 spells CASSFGGSKSMSDTQYF. The CDR3 region has the DNA TGTGCCAGCAGCTTTGGGGGGTCTAAGAGTATGTCAGATACGCAGTATTTT.

The chain is built from TRBV4-3 and TRBJ1-2, with D uncertain. Trimming removed 0 bases from V and 3 bases from J, with 5 bases in between. The length of the CDR3 is 13 residues. Germline V lookup: CDR1 LGHNA, CDR2 YSLEER. The CDR3 DNA sequence: TGCGCCAGCAGCCAAGAAGGACACTATGGCTACACCTTC. Its translation is CASSQEGHYGYTF.

The chain has TRBV16 and TRBJ2-7; TRBD2 aligns across 7 bases. The germline gives CDR1 KGHSY, CDR2 FQNENV. The J segment lost 6 bases and the V segment lost 3 bases, leaving 2 bases of the junction unmatched. The CDR3 extends over 12 amino acids. CDR3 bases: TGTGCCAGCAGCCAGGGGGGGTTCGAGCAGTACTTC. As protein: CASSQGGFEQYF.

The J gene is TRBJ2-2, the V gene TRBV24-1, with D perhaps TRBD2 (5 bases). This CDR3 is built from 18 residues. The V gene's germline CDR1 is KGHDR and CDR2 SFDVKD. Trimming cost V 0 bases and J 5 bases, with 18 bases left between them. The CDR3 loop reads CATSDLPPGSRTTGELFF. CDR3 DNA: TGTGCCACCAGTGATTTGCCCCCGGGAAGCAGAACGACCGGGGAGCTGTTTTTT.

The V and J genes are TRBV5-1 and TRBJ1-3; D remains ambiguous. Per germline, CDR1 SGHRS and CDR2 YFSETQ. CDR3 length: 15 amino acids. V was trimmed by 5 bases and J by 0 bases, leaving 12 bases between them. This chain's CDR3 is CASSVGSLSGNTIYF. The CDR3 DNA sequence: TGCGCCAGCAGTGTTGGTAGCCTCTCTGGAAACACCATATATTTT.

The chain carries TRBV28 and TRBJ1-5; D is unresolved. The V gene lost 8 bases and the J gene lost 4 bases, with 12 bases spanning the gap. The CDR3 covers 13 residues. The V gene's germline CDR1 is MDHEN and CDR2 SYDVKM. The CDR3 here is CASSGRLNQPQHF. DNA of the CDR3: TGTGCCAGCTCAGGACGGTTAAATCAGCCCCAGCATTTT.

The V and J genes are TRBV18 and TRBJ2-7; D might be TRBD1 (6 bases). V was pared by 1 base and J by 5 bases, with 18 bases between. The CDR3 runs to 16 residues. The V gene's germline CDR1 is KGHSH and CDR2 LQKENI. Here the CDR3 reads CASSPQELRGSDEQYF. Written as DNA, the CDR3 is TGTGCCAGCTCACCACAAGAGTTGAGGGGGTCCGACGAGCAGTACTTC. The full variable domain, its missing parts supplied by reference TRBV18 and TRBJ2-7, is NAGVMQNPRHLVRRRGQEARLRCSPMKGHSHVYWYRQLPEEGLKFMVYLQKENIIDESGMPKERFSAEFPKEGPSILRIQQVVRGDSAAYFCASSPQELRGSDEQYFGPGTRLTVT.

This rearrangement joins TRBV6-5 to TRBJ2-3; 10 bases map to TRBD1. V lost 6 bases, J lost 4 bases, and 7 bases stayed unmatched. Germline CDR1 and CDR2: MNHEY and SVGAGI. The CDR3 loop spans 15 amino acids. In nucleotides, the CDR3 is TGTGCCAGCAGCCCGGGACAGGGGATAGCAGATACGCAGTATTTT. This translates into CASSPGQGIADTQYF.

This chain connects TRBV18 to TRBJ1-1; no clear D. Trimming stripped 1 base from V and 1 base from J, with 10 bases between. The CDR3 has 15 residues. The germline gives CDR1 KGHSH, CDR2 LQKENI. Here the CDR3 DNA reads TGTGCCAGCTCACCACTTGTGGGATCGAACACTGAAGCTTTCTTT. This encodes CASSPLVGSNTEAFF.

This chain connects TRBV7-8 to TRBJ1-2; TRBD1 matches 7 bases. The CDR3 contains 14 residues. Germline assignment: CDR1 SGHVS and CDR2 FQNEAQ. The trim removed 5 bases at V and 4 bases at J, leaving 7 bases unmatched. CDR3: CASSPGGQLYGYTF. The DNA of the CDR3 is TGTGCCAGCAGCCCCGGGGGACAGCTCTATGGCTACACCTTC.

J is TRBJ1-2 and V is TRBV6-2 or TRBV6-3; TRBD1 might be the D (6 bases). The V gene lost 6 bases and the J gene lost 8 bases, with 16 bases spanning the gap. Germline values: CDR1 MNHEY, CDR2 SVGEGT. The CDR3 has 13 residues. The CDR3, as DNA: TGTGCCAGCAGCTCAGGGATTCAGGGGGGCTACACCTTC. Its protein is CASSSGIQGGYTF.

This CDR3 is CASNAGGSNSNQPQHF. In DNA, the CDR3 is TGTGCCAGCAATGCAGGCGGCTCAAATAGCAATCAGCCCCAGCATTTT. The V and J genes are TRBV28 and TRBJ1-5; no firm D call. The V end lost 7 bases, the J end lost 0 bases, and 16 bases lay between the germline ends. This CDR3 has 16 residues. The germline CDR1 and CDR2 sequences are MDHEN and SYDVKM.

This clone was counted a single time. This chain uses TRBV28 with TRBJ1-2; no firm D call. This CDR3 region has 12 residues. Trimming removed 3 bases at V and 0 bases at J, with 2 bases between. Germline CDR1 is MDHEN and CDR2 is SYDVKM. CDR3 amino acids: CASSLANYGYTF. CDR3 bases: TGTGCCAGCAGTTTGGCTAACTATGGCTACACCTTC.

V and J are TRBV24-1 and TRBJ1-2; D gene uncertain. Trimming left V 2 bases short and J 6 bases short, with 3 bases between. The CDR3 spans 11 residues. The germline V gene encodes CDR1 KGHDR and CDR2 SFDVKD. CDR3 protein: CATSDWNGYTF. The DNA for the CDR3 is TGTGCCACCAGTGATTGGAATGGCTACACCTTC.

The chain is built from TRBV29-1 and TRBJ1-4; weak D call: TRBD1 (5 bases). V lost 0 bases, J lost 7 bases, and 12 bases lay in between. Per the germline V gene, CDR1 is SQVTM and CDR2 is ANQGSEA. The CDR3 is made up of 14 amino acids. The CDR3 nucleotides read TGCAGCGTTGAAGATCGGGGGATTGGTGAAAAACTGTTTTTT. Amino acids: CSVEDRGIGEKLFF. Using reference TRBV29-1 and TRBJ1-4 for the parts outside the CDR3, the full variable domain is SAVISQKPSRDICQRGTSLTIQCQVDSQVTMMFWYRQQPGQSLTLIATANQGSEATYESGFVIDKFPISRPNLTFSTLTVSNMSPEDSSIYLCSVEDRGIGEKLFFGSGTQLSVL.

The chain couples TRBV30 to TRBJ2-3; no clear D. CDR1 GTSNPN and CDR2 SVGIG come from the germline V gene (reference sequence). The CDR3 has 11 amino acids. The ends were cut back, 2 bases at V and 6 bases at J, with 6 bases in the middle. CDR3 in amino acids: CAWSLRDTQYF. CDR3 DNA: TGTGCCTGGAGTTTGAGGGATACGCAGTATTTT.

This clone turned up a few times. The chain recombines TRBV7-2 with TRBJ2-3, with D unresolved. V lost 0 bases and J 0 bases, leaving 4 bases between the germline ends. Per germline, CDR1 SGHTA and CDR2 FQGNSA. There are 14 residues in the CDR3. This CDR3 reads CASSLAQSTDTQYF. DNA of the CDR3: TGTGCCAGCAGCTTAGCCCAGAGCACAGATACGCAGTATTTT.